This T cell receptor beta chain was captured in a study of patients and donors after allogeneic stem cell transplantation. The CDR3 is 11 amino acids. Germline CDR1 DFQATT, CDR2 SNEGSKA (reference sequence). The V and J ends lost 3 bases and 5 bases respectively, with 7 bases between them. TCRdb reprocessed the RT-PCR reads with MiXCR, giving one entry per CDR3 protein. The sample holds about a million distinct CDR3 sequences, about a sixth seen once. The chain recombines TRBV20-1 with TRBJ1-1, with D unclear. The TCR originated in a human donor who was either an allogeneic HSCT recipient or a stem cell or donor lymphocyte infusion donor (not recorded which). It is not recorded whose cells these are; they may come from a transplant donor. Source material: blood, either unsorted or a sorted T cell fraction (not recorded which). DNA for the CDR3: TGCAGTGCTAGCGGAGAGACTGAAGCTTTCTTT. It encodes CSASGETEAFF.